The clone carrying this T cell receptor beta chain was detected many times. Its antigen remains unknown. The sample of blood was obtained at first hyperthyroidism diagnosis (before any ophthalmopathy symptoms). The length of the CDR3 is 14 residues. Trimming took off 5 bases at V and 3 bases at J, with 14 bases between the two ends. The CDR3 regions of TCR beta were amplified from RNA transcripts. HTBI primers were employed in a first-round RT-PCR of the TCR CDR3. TCRdb redid the calling of the multiplex PCR reads with MiXCR, one entry per CDR3 protein. The data contain 270,000 or so distinct CDR3 sequences, around 25% of them singletons. The sample is drawn from a study of T cells in Graves' hyperthyroidism and ophthalmopathy. Study-wide background: Once the initial diagnosis was made, peripheral blood was obtained before any treatment.

Study conclusions and caveats: It was a median about seven months before onset that the model predicted ophthalmopathy. Clonotypes that were expanded in thyroid above 0.001 mostly appeared in blood too.

The source material was blood. The chain recombines TRBV12-3 or TRBV12-4 with TRBJ2-7; D may correspond to TRBD1 or TRBD2 (5 bases each). The source is a man aged 40-49 years with Graves' hyperthyroidism that later progressed to Graves' ophthalmopathy. Written as DNA, the CDR3 is TGTGCCAGCAGTAGGGACGGGGCTGACTACGAGCAGTACTTC. Translated, it gives CASSRDGADYEQYF.